This entry features one T cell receptor beta chain sequence. This clone was observed a handful of times. There is no known antigen for this receptor. No clone much larger than this one lies a single base away; base qualities are absent. The CDR3 runs 15 amino acids, cysteine and phenylalanine included. Kept here is only the CDR3 DNA, which spans 45 bases and is read in frame from base 1. CDR1 LNHDA and CDR2 SQIVND were looked up in the germline V gene (reference sequence). Here V drops 4 bases and J drops 5 bases, and the junction holds 3 bases not matched to any gene. Each donor gave one peripheral blood draw, averaging roughly 120 mL, which was collected into heparinised tubes. Naive, central memory, regulatory and stem cell-like memory CD4+ T cells were sorted on a BD FACSAria II using a panel including CD45RO, CCR7, CD25, CD127, CD95 and CD27. Purity was above 98% for every sorted population. PBMCs were isolated right away by Lymphoprep density gradient centrifugation and were stained directly, without culture. To minimize batch effects, samples were stained and sorted in pairs, one healthy donor with one patient per experiment.

These data come from a study of beta chain features in type 1 diabetes (dated by TCRdb to between 2017 and 2018). Broadly, across the study: Mean age, gender distribution, total cell number and subset yield did not differ between patients and healthy donors. The study compared the TCRB repertoires of sorted circulating CD4+ T cell subsets in recently diagnosed type 1 diabetes patients with those in matched healthy donors. A total of roughly 100 million sorted cells were examined across all samples, and a strong correlation was observed between cell number per subset and RNA yield. Naive and central memory subsets were obtained from all 30 or so donors, but regulatory and stem cell-like memory subsets were isolated from only 8 patients and roughly 8 healthy donors.

The High Capacity cDNA Reverse Transcription Kit was used to reverse transcribe all of the isolated RNA, meaning that expressed TCRB transcripts were what got sequenced. Naive, central memory and regulatory T cell samples underwent deep immunoSEQ sequencing, averaging around 4 million total reads per sample. After sorted cells were lysed in RLT buffer, RNA was extracted with DNase-treated RNeasy Micro or Mini kits, with the choice depending on cell number. To prevent cross-contamination, each cell subset was processed individually, whereas patient and healthy donor samples were processed jointly. TCRB sequences were amplified from cDNA with the immunoSEQ multiplex PCR, producing 87-bp fragments spanning the CDR3 region. The amplicons were sequenced using the Illumina HiSeq platform. As for the original processing: Synthetic template baselines were used to correct PCR bias computationally, reads within Hamming distance 2 were collapsed together, and singletons that could not be merged were discarded. Reads were aligned against IMGT so that V, D and J genes, CDR3 length and insertions or deletions at six rearrangement sites could be assigned. Clonotype counts were normalized to sorted cell number within each subset before computing true diversity and Gini coefficients with the tcR R package. The overlap coefficient, calculated on TCRB nucleotide sequences, was used to measure repertoire sharing. Here the immuneACCESS table is served through TCRdb, limited to in-frame sequences with V and J called. Missing clones are a known gap in these copies; in checked studies unresolved V genes cover under half, and the rest lacks a known reason. Clone size and V and J calls were adopted from that table, with D and trimming inferred from the DNA. Within this sample are about 130,000 clones, with about a tenth of them counted one time only. The ten largest clones take up about 0.68% of the sample.

The study at large found these results: At VDJ recombination sites, type 1 diabetes patients had fewer insertions and more deleted nucleotides, which implies abnormalities in thymic rearrangement. Shorter templates might be favored by PCR, yet because patient and control samples were amplified and corrected together, any such skew would affect both groups equally. Only small numbers of individuals were included in the HLA sub-analyses, which left unresolved whether HLA type had any influence on TCRB rearrangement. Naive, central memory and regulatory TCRB repertoires appeared to be more similar among patients than among healthy donors. In all four CD4+ subsets, TCRB CDR3 length was moderately but significantly shorter in type 1 diabetes patients. Sequencing cDNA rather than genomic DNA could over-represent highly expressing activated cells, although activation and CD3 levels did not differ between groups.

The chain links TRBV19 with TRBJ2-5, and 14 junctional nucleotides match TRBD2. Sample: central memory CD4+ T cells from blood. The TCR originated in a man aged 18 to 30 in good health. The sequenced DNA: TGTGCCAGTAGTAGGACTAGCGGGGGGCTGGAGACCCAGTACTTC. This encodes CASSRTSGGLETQYF.